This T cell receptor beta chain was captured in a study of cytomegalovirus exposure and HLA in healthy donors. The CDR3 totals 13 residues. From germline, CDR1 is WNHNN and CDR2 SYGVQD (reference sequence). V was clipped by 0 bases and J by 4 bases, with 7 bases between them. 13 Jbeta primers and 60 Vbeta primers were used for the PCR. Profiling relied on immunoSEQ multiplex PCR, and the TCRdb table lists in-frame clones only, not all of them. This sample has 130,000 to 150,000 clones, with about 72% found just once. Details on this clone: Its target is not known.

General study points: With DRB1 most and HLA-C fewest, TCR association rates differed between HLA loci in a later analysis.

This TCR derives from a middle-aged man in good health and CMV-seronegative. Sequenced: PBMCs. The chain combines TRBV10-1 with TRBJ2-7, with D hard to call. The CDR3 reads CASSESGRYEQYF. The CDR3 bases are TGCGCCAGCAGTGAGTCAGGCAGGTACGAGCAGTACTTC.